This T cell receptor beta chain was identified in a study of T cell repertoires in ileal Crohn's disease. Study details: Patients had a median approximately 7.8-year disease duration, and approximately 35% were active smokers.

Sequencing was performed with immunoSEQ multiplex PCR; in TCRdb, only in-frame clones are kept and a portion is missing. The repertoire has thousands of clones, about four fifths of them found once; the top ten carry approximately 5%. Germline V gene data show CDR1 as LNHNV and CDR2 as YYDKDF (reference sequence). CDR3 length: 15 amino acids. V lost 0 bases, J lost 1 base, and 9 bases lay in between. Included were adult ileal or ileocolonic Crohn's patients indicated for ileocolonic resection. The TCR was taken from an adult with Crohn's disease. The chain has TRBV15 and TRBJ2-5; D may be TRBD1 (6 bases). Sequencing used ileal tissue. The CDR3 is CATSRDPGVQETQYF. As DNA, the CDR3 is TGTGCCACCAGCAGAGATCCAGGGGTCCAAGAGACCCAGTACTTC.